The entry that follows covers one T cell receptor beta chain sequence. Its cognate antigen is unknown. A second PCR of about 6 to 11 cycles used a sample-barcoded 5' primer and a J-beta primer mix. Each CDR3 protein gets one entry after TCRdb re-called the 5' RACE reads with MiXCR. The sample records over a million distinct CDR3 sequences, approximately 39% being singletons. These data originate in a study of blood T cells in healthy people across ages. Overall study results and limits: No conclusive comparison of naive versus antigen-experienced cells was possible with unsorted PBMCs. Higher diversity and more naive CD4+ cells were features of long-lived donors, compared to aged donors. From one million sequenced T cells, diversity estimates were lower bounds.

It was approximately 10 milliliters of peripheral blood that were drawn from each donor. The V gene's germline CDR1 is SGDLS and CDR2 YYNGEE. CDR3 length: 16 amino acids. V trimming: 0 bases; J trimming: 3 bases; junction bases outside the gene matches: 4. The chain links TRBV9 to TRBJ2-3; the match to TRBD1 covers 10 bases. The receptor was isolated from a woman under 30 in good health. The sample comprised blood. CDR3 in DNA: TGTGCCAGCAGCGTAGGGACAGGGGGAAGAACAGATACGCAGTATTTT. As protein: CASSVGTGGRTDTQYF.